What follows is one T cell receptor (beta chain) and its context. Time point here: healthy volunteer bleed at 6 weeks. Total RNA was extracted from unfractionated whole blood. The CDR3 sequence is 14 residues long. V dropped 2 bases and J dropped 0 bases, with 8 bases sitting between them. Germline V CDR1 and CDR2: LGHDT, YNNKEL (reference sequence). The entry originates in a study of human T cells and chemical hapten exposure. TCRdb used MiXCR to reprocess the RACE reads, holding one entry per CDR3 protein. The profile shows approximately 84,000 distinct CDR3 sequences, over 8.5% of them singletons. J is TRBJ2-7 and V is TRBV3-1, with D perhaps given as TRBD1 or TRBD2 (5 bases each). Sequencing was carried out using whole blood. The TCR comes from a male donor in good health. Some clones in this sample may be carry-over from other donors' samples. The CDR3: CASSQRDASYEQYF. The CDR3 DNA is TGTGCCAGCAGCCAAAGGGACGCCTCCTACGAGCAGTACTTC.